This TCR beta chain was found in a study of Ad26.COV2.S vaccination and SARS-CoV-2 variants. Study-wide points: Across vaccine and placebo recipients, the breadth of non-spike TCRs was similar. Following vaccination, spike-specific CD8+ and CD4+ T cell responses reportedly exhibited substantial breadth. Analyses of TCR breadth and depth may have underestimated total T cell responses.

The data were produced by immunoSEQ multiplex PCR, yet TCRdb's version contains in-frame clones alone and is incomplete. The sample has about 350,000 clones, around 90% seen once. A remark on this clone: Its antigen remains unknown.

This CDR3 contains 13 residues. V was clipped by 5 bases and J by 7 bases; unmatched bases: 5. Germline values: CDR1 LNHDA, CDR2 SQIVND (reference sequence). The sequence was collected from a human donor who had recovered from COVID-19. The chain combines TRBV19 with TRBJ1-1, with 9 bases identical to TRBD1. This specimen was peripheral blood, taken after recovery from COVID-19. CDR3 amino acids: CASSDRQGDEAFF. Written as DNA, the CDR3 is TGTGCCAGTAGTGACCGACAGGGGGATGAAGCTTTCTTT.